These 27 T cell receptor beta chains came from one sample sequenced in a study of T cells in Graves' hyperthyroidism and ophthalmopathy. TCR beta CDR3 regions were amplified from RNA. The TCR CDR3 first-round RT-PCR relied on the HTBI primer set. TCRdb recomputed calls from the multiplex PCR reads with MiXCR, one row per CDR3 protein. The table shows a few hundred thousand distinct CDR3 sequences, with about 14% occurring only once. Sequencing was carried out using blood. The source is a young man with Graves' hyperthyroidism that later progressed to Graves' ophthalmopathy.

This clonotype came up a few times. This chain connects TRBV4-1 to TRBJ1-6; 11 bases agree with TRBD1. The ends lost 4 bases at V and 6 bases at J; junction bases unmatched: 2. Germline CDR1 and CDR2: MGHRA and YSYEKL. The CDR3 covers 15 residues. The CDR3 is CASSPGQGVNSPLHF. In DNA, the CDR3 is TGCGCCAGCAGCCCGGGACAGGGGGTTAATTCACCCCTCCACTTT.

V usage is TRBV18 and J usage is TRBJ1-5; 9 bases fit TRBD1. Unmatched junction bases numbered 15, after V lost 4 bases and J lost 5 bases. CDR3 size: 18 residues. The germline V gene has CDR1 KGHSH and CDR2 LQKENI. Here the CDR3 reads CASSLISIRDREDQPQHF. CDR3 nucleotides: TGTGCCAGCTCACTTATCTCGATCCGGGACAGGGAAGATCAGCCCCAGCATTTT.

Remarks on this clonotype: An end of the junction does not agree with germline; a read error may underlie this. The chain carries TRBV9 and TRBJ2-1; 11 nucleotides match TRBD2. Germline V CDR1 and CDR2: SGDLS, YYNGEE. The CDR3 extends over 15 amino acids. This CDR3 reads CAGSARLAGYNEQFF. CDR3 coding DNA: TGTGCCGGCAGCGCTAGACTAGCGGGGTATAATGAGCAGTTCTTC.

This clonotype was counted only a few times. V usage is TRBV18 and J usage is TRBJ2-3, with D unclear. The CDR3 loop spans 17 amino acids. Trimming removed 0 bases at V and 6 bases at J, with 19 bases between. The germline CDR1 and CDR2 sequences are KGHSH and LQKENI. The CDR3 is CASSPPTQGLSQDTQYF. Written as DNA, the CDR3 is TGTGCCAGCTCACCACCTACCCAAGGATTGTCACAGGATACGCAGTATTTT.

This clonotype was seen ten or more times. V and J are TRBV5-1 and TRBJ2-5; 9 bases match TRBD1. V trimming: 3 bases; J trimming: 2 bases; junction bases outside the gene matches: 5. The germline gives CDR1 SGHRS, CDR2 YFSETQ. The CDR3 has 15 residues. CDR3 loop: CASSSTGGLQETQYF. CDR3 nucleotides: TGCGCCAGCAGCTCCACAGGGGGCCTTCAAGAGACCCAGTACTTC.

This clonotype was picked up many times. The chain carries TRBV7-9 and TRBJ2-7, with 7 bases lining up with TRBD1. CDR1 SEHNR and CDR2 FQNEAQ come from the germline V gene (reference sequence). The junction had 6 bases not matched to a gene; V was cut back by 1 base and J by 3 bases. This CDR3 is 15 amino acids long. The CDR3 sequence is CASSLGRTGGYEQYF. The CDR3 bases are TGTGCCAGCAGCTTAGGGAGGACAGGAGGCTACGAGCAGTACTTC.

In this sample, this clonotype turned up many times. The CDR3 loop reads CASSSFLRNTEAFF. The CDR3 DNA reads TGTGCCAGCAGCTCGTTCCTACGGAACACTGAAGCTTTCTTT. This chain uses TRBV11-1 with TRBJ1-1, with D uncertain. Per the germline V gene, CDR1 is SGHAT and CDR2 is FQDESV (reference sequence). Trimming took 4 bases from V and 1 from J, leaving 10 bases between them. The CDR3 contains 14 residues.

The rearrangement joins TRBV5-6 to TRBJ1-2, with D possibly being TRBD1 (5 bases). Germline loops: CDR1 SGHDT, CDR2 YYEEEE. Trimming cost V 0 bases and J 2 bases, with 20 bases left between them. The CDR3 has 18 amino acids. The CDR3, as DNA: TGTGCCAGCAGCTTGGCAGTGGGGACCGGGAACACGAACTATGGCTACACCTTC. Translated: CASSLAVGTGNTNYGYTF. Combining the CDR3 with reference TRBV5-6 and TRBJ1-2 gives the whole variable domain DAGVTQSPTHLIKTRGQQVTLRCSPKSGHDTVSWYQQALGQGPQFIFQYYEEEERQRGNFPDRFSGHQFPNYSSELNVNALLLGDSALYLCASSLAVGTGNTNYGYTFGSGTRLTVV.

V gene TRBV6-1 combines with J gene TRBJ1-5; 8 positions match TRBD1. Unmatched junction bases numbered 8, after V lost 4 bases and J lost 0 bases. Germline V gene data show CDR1 as MNHNS and CDR2 as SASEGT. The CDR3 consists of 17 residues. In DNA form, the CDR3 reads TGTGCCAGCAGTGTCCGGGACAGGTTCTATAGCAATCAGCCCCAGCATTTT. Encoded protein: CASSVRDRFYSNQPQHF.

In its sample, this clonotype was seen many times. This sequence joins TRBV5-1 and TRBJ1-1, with D maybe TRBD1 (6 bases). Germline values: CDR1 SGHRS, CDR2 YFSETQ. Trimming stripped 4 bases from V and 1 base from J, with 17 bases between. CDR3 length: 16 amino acids. CDR3 sequence: CASSPWTRGENTEAFF. The CDR3 nucleotides read TGCGCCAGCAGCCCCTGGACAAGGGGGGAGAACACTGAAGCTTTCTTT. Together with reference TRBV5-1 and TRBJ1-1, the CDR3 gives the full variable domain: KAGVTQTPRYLIKTRGQQVTLSCSPISGHRSVSWYQQTPGQGLQFLFEYFSETQRNKGNFPGRFSGRQFSNSRSEMNVSTLELGDSALYLCASSPWTRGENTEAFFGQGTRLTVV.

The V call is TRBV6-7, the J call TRBJ2-7, with D possibly matching TRBD1 (5 bases). TRBV6-7 is flagged as an ORF with uncertain function. There are 16 residues in the CDR3. Trimming removed 2 bases from V and 3 bases from J, with 17 bases in between. DNA for the CDR3: TGTGCCAGCAGTTACCCCCATCGTAGGGGCGACTACGAGCAGTACTTC. Translated, it gives CASSYPHRRGDYEQYF.

The gene calls are TRBV5-8 and TRBJ2-3; weak D call: TRBD1 (6 bases). This CDR3 spans 14 amino acids. V lost 1 base and J 5 bases, leaving 11 bases between the germline ends. In germline, CDR1 is SGHTS, CDR2 YDEGEE. CDR3: CASSLTGTEDTQYF. The CDR3 DNA follows: TGTGCCAGCAGCTTGACAGGGACGGAAGATACGCAGTATTTT.

The chain uses TRBV9 and TRBJ2-1; D perhaps matches TRBD2 (5 bases). V was pared by 4 bases and J by 0 bases, with 17 bases between. The germline gives CDR1 SGDLS, CDR2 YYNGEE. The CDR3 is 17 amino acids. CDR3 protein: CASSPSEGLSSYNEQFF. The CDR3 DNA is TGTGCCAGCAGCCCCAGCGAGGGTCTGAGCTCCTACAATGAGCAGTTCTTC.

This clonotype has ten or more counts. The chain links TRBV28 to TRBJ1-5, with 9 positions matching TRBD1. The V gene end was trimmed by 7 bases and the J gene end by 6 bases; junction bases not matched to a gene: 4. The germline CDR1 and CDR2 sequences are MDHEN and SYDVKM. CDR3 length equals 13 residues. The chain's CDR3 is CASKQGARQPQHF. In DNA, the CDR3 is TGTGCCAGCAAACAGGGGGCGCGTCAGCCCCAGCATTTT.

This chain uses TRBV10-3 with TRBJ1-3, with D possibly matching TRBD1 (5 bases). From germline, CDR1 is ENHRY and CDR2 SYGVKD. The CDR3 is 15 residues long. The germline V and J ends were trimmed by 0 bases and 1 base, with 7 bases remaining between them. The CDR3 reads CAISESAGSGNTIYF. The DNA of the CDR3 is TGTGCCATCAGTGAGTCGGCAGGGTCTGGAAACACCATATATTTT.

The V gene is TRBV11-2, the J gene TRBJ2-6, with TRBD2 as a possible D gene (7 bases). CDR1 SGHAT and CDR2 FQNNGV come from the germline V gene. This CDR3 contains 19 residues. The V and J ends lost 3 bases and 4 bases respectively, with 22 bases between them. The CDR3 sequence is CASSFFLRGQGIGANVLTF. The CDR3 DNA sequence: TGTGCCAGCAGCTTTTTCTTGCGGGGGCAAGGTATCGGGGCCAACGTCCTGACTTTC.

This clonotype was detected only a few times. V usage is TRBV28 and J usage is TRBJ2-7; maybe TRBD2 (6 bases). Per germline, CDR1 MDHEN and CDR2 SYDVKM. This CDR3 has 15 residues. The V end lost 6 bases, the J end lost 1 base, and 16 bases lay between the germline ends. The CDR3 coding sequence is TGTGCCAGCAGGCCGGGGGTTACCACATCCTACGAGCAGTACTTC. Translated: CASRPGVTTSYEQYF.

Concerning this clonotype itself: At one of its ends the junction is not consistent with the germline gene, which may arise from a read error. The chain recombines TRBV9 with TRBJ1-2; TRBD1 matches at 8 bases. Germline assignment: CDR1 SGDLS and CDR2 YYNGEE. The CDR3 has 13 residues. CDR3: CVSSVGQGYGYTF. The CDR3 coding sequence is TGTGTCAGCAGCGTAGGACAGGGCTATGGCTACACCTTC.

On this clonotype: One end of the junction fails to match germline, which may point to a read error. This rearrangement joins TRBV7-9 to TRBJ2-6; 7 bases map to TRBD2. The CDR3 loop spans 21 amino acids. From germline, CDR1 is SEHNR and CDR2 FQNEAQ (reference sequence). CDR3 DNA sequence: TGTGCCGGCAGCTTTGCGGGGGTCGGGGGTAATCCAGACTCTGGGGCCAACGTCCTGACTTTC. Residues: CAGSFAGVGGNPDSGANVLTF.

This clonotype has a handful of counts. The J gene is TRBJ2-6, the V gene TRBV6-1; D is unresolved. This CDR3 region has 16 residues. CDR1 is MNHNS, CDR2 SASEGT, per germline. The V end was cut by 8 bases, the J end by 0 bases, with 14 bases between. The CDR3 reads CASRFRQDSGANVLTF. The CDR3 nucleotides are TGTGCCAGCCGATTTAGGCAGGACTCTGGGGCCAACGTCCTGACTTTC.

The J gene is TRBJ2-1, the V gene TRBV12-3 or TRBV12-4; 10 positions agree with TRBD1. This CDR3 comprises 14 residues. J lost 8 bases, V lost 5 bases, and 6 bases had no gene match. The CDR3 here is CASSGDRGLYEQFF. The CDR3 DNA sequence: TGTGCCAGCAGTGGGGACAGGGGACTCTATGAGCAGTTCTTC.

The gene calls are TRBV27 and TRBJ2-4; 8 nucleotides match TRBD1. Germline-derived CDR1 and CDR2 are MNHEY and SMNVEV (reference sequence). Trimming cost V 5 bases and J 8 bases; bases outside gene matches: 11. The CDR3 consists of 15 residues. The chain's CDR3 is CASSPLPQGADIQYF. CDR3 coding DNA: TGTGCCAGCAGTCCCCTCCCCCAGGGGGCGGACATTCAGTACTTC.

This clonotype was seen at least ten times. The CDR3 loop reads CASSLAVGGPDSPLHF. The CDR3 DNA reads TGTGCCAGCAGCTTAGCGGTAGGAGGACCGGATTCACCCCTCCACTTT. The chain uses TRBV7-9 and TRBJ1-6; D is uncertain. V was shortened by 0 bases and J by 8 bases, with 14 bases between the two germline ends. The CDR3 covers 16 residues. The germline V gene has CDR1 SEHNR and CDR2 FQNEAQ (reference sequence).

V is TRBV7-8 and J is TRBJ2-2; 8 nucleotides agree with TRBD2. The CDR3 has 16 residues. The germline V gene encodes CDR1 SGHVS and CDR2 FQNEAQ. The V gene end was trimmed by 2 bases and the J gene end by 2 bases; junction bases not matched to a gene: 4. Here the CDR3 reads CASSLFRGGNTGELFF. The CDR3 DNA reads as TGTGCCAGCAGCTTATTTCGGGGGGGAAACACCGGGGAGCTGTTTTTT. Together with reference TRBV7-8 and TRBJ2-2, the CDR3 gives the full variable domain: GAGVSQSPRYKVAKRGQDVALRCDPISGHVSLFWYQQALGQGPEFLTYFQNEAQLDKSGLPSDRFFAERPEGSVSTLKIQRTQQEDSAVYLCASSLFRGGNTGELFFGEGSRLTVL.

The sample holds many counts of this clonotype. Here the CDR3 DNA reads TGTGCTAGTGGTTTAGGCGGTTACACAGATACGCAGTATTTT. Translating it yields CASGLGGYTDTQYF. V is TRBV12-5 and J is TRBJ2-3, with no clear D. The CDR3 contains 14 residues. The germline V gene encodes CDR1 LGHNT and CDR2 FRNRAP. V was shortened by 3 bases and J by 2 bases, with 9 bases between the two germline ends.

This clonotype was seen more than once but under ten times. This rearrangement joins TRBV7-3 to TRBJ1-3; D unresolved. The V end was cut by 5 bases, the J end by 0 bases, with 11 bases between. The CDR3 has 15 residues. Germline loops: CDR1 SGHTA, CDR2 FQGTGA. CDR3: CASSPAPGSGNTIYF. In DNA form, the CDR3 reads TGTGCCAGCAGCCCCGCCCCAGGCTCTGGAAACACCATATATTTT.

The chain employs TRBV5-6 and TRBJ1-2; 7 bases match TRBD1. The V gene's germline CDR1 is SGHDT and CDR2 YYEEEE. This CDR3 region has 14 residues. The V segment lost 4 bases and the J segment 4 bases; nucleotides outside the gene matches: 7. CDR3 in amino acids: CASSAEGAFYGYTF. DNA of the CDR3: TGTGCCAGCAGCGCTGAGGGGGCCTTCTATGGCTACACCTTC.